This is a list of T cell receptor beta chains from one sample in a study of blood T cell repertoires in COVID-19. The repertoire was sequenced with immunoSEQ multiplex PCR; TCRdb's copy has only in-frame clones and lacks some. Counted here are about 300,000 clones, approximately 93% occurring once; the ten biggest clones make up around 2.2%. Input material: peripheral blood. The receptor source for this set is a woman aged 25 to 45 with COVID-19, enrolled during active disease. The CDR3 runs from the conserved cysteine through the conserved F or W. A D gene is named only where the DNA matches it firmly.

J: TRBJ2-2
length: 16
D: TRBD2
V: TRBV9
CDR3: CASSATSGSSTGELFF
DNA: TGTGCCAGCAGCGCAACTAGCGGGAGTAGCACCGGGGAGCTGTTTTTT

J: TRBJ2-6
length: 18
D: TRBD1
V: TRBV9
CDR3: CASSPRDRALSGANVLTF
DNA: TGTGCCAGCAGCCCCCGGGACAGGGCTCTGTCTGGGGCCAACGTCCTGACTTTC

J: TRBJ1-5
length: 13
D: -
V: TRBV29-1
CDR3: CSVEWRPGEPQHF
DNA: TGCAGCGTTGAATGGCGTCCGGGGGAGCCCCAGCATTTT

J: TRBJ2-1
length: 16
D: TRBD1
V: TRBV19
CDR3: CASSIVPDRGYNEQFF
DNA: TGTGCCAGTAGTATAGTTCCAGACAGGGGCTACAATGAGCAGTTCTTC

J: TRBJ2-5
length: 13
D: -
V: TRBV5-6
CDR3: CASSLREVAAQYF
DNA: TGTGCCAGCAGCTTGAGGGAGGTAGCGGCCCAGTACTTC

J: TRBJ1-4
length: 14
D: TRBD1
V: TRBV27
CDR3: CASGRDSATEKLFF
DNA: TGTGCCAGCGGTCGGGACAGCGCGACTGAAAAACTGTTTTTT

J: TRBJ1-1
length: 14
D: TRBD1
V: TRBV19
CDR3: CASSWTGTNTEAFF
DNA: TGTGCCAGTAGTTGGACAGGAACGAACACTGAAGCTTTCTTT

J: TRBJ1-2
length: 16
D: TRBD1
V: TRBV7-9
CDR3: CASSLGTGGRNYGYTF
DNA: TGTGCCAGCAGCTTAGGAACAGGGGGCAGGAACTATGGCTACACCTTC

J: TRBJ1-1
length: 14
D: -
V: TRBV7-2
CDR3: CASSLSLLNTEAFF
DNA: TGTGCCAGCAGCTTATCCTTGTTGAACACTGAAGCTTTCTTT

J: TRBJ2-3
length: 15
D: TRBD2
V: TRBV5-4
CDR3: CASSLASGISDTQYF
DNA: TGTGCCAGCAGCTTGGCTAGCGGGATTTCAGATACGCAGTATTTT